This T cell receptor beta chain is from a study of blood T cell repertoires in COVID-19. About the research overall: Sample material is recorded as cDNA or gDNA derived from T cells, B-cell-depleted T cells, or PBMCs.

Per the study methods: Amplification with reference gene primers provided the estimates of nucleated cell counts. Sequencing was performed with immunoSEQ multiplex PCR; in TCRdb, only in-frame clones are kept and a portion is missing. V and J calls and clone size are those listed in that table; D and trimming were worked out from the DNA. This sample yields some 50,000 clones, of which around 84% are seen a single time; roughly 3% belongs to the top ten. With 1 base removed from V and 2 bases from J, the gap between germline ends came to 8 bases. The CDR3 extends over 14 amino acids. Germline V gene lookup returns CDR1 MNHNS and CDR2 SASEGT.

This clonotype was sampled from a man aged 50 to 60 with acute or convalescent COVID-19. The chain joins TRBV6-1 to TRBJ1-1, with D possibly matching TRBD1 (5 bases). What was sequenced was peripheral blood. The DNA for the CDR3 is TGTGCCAGCAGTGAAGGGGGACTCAACACTGAAGCTTTCTTT. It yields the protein CASSEGGLNTEAFF.